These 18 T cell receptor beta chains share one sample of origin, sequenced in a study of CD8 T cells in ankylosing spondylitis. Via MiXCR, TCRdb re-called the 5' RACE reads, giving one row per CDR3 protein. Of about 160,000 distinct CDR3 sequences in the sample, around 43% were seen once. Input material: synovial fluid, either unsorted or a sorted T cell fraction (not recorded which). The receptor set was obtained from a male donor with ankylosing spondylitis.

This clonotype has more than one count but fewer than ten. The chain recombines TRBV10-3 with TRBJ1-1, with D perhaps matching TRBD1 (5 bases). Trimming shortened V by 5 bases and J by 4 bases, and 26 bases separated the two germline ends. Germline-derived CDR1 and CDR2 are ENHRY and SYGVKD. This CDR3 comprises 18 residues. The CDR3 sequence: CAISQVPGPNVGGTEAFF. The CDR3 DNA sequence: TGTGCCATCAGTCAAGTACCGGGACCCAACGTTGGTGGCACTGAAGCTTTCTTT.

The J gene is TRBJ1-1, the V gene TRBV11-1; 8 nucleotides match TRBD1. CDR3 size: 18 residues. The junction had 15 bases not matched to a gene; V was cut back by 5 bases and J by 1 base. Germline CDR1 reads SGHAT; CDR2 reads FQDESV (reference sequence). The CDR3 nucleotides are TGTGCCAGCAGCCATCCAGGGGGTTTAGGACAGGGGAACACTGAAGCTTTCTTT. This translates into CASSHPGGLGQGNTEAFF.

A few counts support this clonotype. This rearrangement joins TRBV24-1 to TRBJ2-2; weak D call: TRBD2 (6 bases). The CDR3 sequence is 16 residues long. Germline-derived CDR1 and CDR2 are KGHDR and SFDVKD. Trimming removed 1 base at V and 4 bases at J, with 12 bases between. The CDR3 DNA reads TGTGCCACCAGTGATTTAGGAGGGCCGGGCACCGGGGAGCTGTTTTTT. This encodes CATSDLGGPGTGELFF.

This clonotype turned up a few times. For the CDR3, the DNA is TGTGCCAGCAGCTCGGGACAGAGAGAACCCTACGAGCAGTACTTC. It translates to CASSSGQREPYEQYF. The genes are TRBV11-2 and TRBJ2-7, with 7 bases fitting TRBD1. The V segment lost 4 bases and the J segment 2 bases; nucleotides outside the gene matches: 8. The germline gives CDR1 SGHAT, CDR2 FQNNGV. This CDR3 has 15 amino acids.

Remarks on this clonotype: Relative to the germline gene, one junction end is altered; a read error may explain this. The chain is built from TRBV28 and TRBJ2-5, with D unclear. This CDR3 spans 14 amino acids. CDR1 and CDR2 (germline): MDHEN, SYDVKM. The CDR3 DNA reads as TGTGCCAGCAGACTCGGGCCGCCACCAGAGGCCCAGTACTTC. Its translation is CASRLGPPPEAQYF.

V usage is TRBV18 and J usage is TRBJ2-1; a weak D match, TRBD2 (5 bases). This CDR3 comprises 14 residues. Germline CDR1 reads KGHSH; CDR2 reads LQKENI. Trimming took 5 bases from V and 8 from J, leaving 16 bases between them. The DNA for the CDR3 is TGTGCCAGCTCATCTAGCAGACTTCTCCATGAGCAGTTCTTC. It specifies CASSSSRLLHEQFF.

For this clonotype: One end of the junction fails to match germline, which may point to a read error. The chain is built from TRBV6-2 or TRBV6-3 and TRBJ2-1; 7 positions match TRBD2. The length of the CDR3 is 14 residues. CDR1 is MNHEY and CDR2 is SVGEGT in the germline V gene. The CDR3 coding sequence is TGTGCCAGCAGTTACTCTAGCGGGTACAATGAGAAGTTCTTC. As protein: CASSYSSGYNEKFF.

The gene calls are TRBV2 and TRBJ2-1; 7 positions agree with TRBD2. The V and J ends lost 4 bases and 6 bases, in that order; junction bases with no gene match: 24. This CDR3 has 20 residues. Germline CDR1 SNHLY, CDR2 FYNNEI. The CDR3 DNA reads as TGTGCCAGCAGTGTCGCATTCTTTCTATTCATCCCCGGGACTACCAATGAGCAGTTCTTC. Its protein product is CASSVAFFLFIPGTTNEQFF.

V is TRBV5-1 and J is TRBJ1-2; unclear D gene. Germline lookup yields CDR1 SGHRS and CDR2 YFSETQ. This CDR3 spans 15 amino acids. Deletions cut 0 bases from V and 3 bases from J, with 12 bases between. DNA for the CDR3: TGCGCCAGCAGCTTGGGGGGAATCACGGACTATGGCTACACCTTC. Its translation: CASSLGGITDYGYTF.

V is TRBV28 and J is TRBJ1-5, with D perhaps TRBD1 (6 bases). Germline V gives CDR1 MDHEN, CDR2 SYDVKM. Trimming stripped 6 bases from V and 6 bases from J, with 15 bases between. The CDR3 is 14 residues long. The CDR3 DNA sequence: TGTGCCAGCAGGGTTGGGGGCATGGTTCAGCCCCAGCATTTT. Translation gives CASRVGGMVQPQHF.

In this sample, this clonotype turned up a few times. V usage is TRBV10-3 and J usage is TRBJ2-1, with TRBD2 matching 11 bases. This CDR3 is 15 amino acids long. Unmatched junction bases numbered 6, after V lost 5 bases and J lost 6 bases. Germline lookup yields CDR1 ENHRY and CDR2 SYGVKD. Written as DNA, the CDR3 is TGTGCCATCAGTCGCTCTAGCGGGGGGCCCAATGAGCAGTTCTTC. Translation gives CAISRSSGGPNEQFF.

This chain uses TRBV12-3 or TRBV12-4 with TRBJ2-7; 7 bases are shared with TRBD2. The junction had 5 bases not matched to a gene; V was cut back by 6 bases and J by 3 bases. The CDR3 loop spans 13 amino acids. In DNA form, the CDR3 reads TGTGCCAGCAGCTGGGACTACAGCTACGAGCAGTACTTC. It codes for CASSWDYSYEQYF.

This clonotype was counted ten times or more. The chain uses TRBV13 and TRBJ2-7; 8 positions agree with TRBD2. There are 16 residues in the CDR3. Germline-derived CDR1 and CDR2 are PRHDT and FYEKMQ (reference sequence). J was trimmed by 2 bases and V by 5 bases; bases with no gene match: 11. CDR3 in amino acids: CASSAKTSESPYEQYF. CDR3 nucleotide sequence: TGTGCCAGCAGCGCCAAGACTAGCGAAAGTCCCTACGAGCAGTACTTC.

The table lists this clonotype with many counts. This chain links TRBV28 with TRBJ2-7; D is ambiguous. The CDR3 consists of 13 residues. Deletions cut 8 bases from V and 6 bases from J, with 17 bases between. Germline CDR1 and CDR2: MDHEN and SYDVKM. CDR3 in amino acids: CASGKWAHIEQYF. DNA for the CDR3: TGTGCCAGCGGGAAATGGGCCCACATCGAGCAGTACTTC.

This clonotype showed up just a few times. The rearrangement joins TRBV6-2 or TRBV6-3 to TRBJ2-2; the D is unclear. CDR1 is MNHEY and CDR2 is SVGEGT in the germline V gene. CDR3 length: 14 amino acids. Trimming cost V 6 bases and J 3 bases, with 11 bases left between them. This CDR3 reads CASSSGRDTGELFF. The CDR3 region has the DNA TGTGCCAGCAGCTCCGGTCGCGACACCGGGGAGCTGTTTTTT.

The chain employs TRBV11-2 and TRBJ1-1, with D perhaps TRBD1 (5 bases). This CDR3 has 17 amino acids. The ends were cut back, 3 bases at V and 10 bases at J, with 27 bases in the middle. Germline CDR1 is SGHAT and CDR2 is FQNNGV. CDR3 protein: CASSFWAPYGTKRGAFF. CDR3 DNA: TGTGCCAGCAGCTTTTGGGCCCCCTACGGGACCAAAAGGGGAGCTTTCTTT.

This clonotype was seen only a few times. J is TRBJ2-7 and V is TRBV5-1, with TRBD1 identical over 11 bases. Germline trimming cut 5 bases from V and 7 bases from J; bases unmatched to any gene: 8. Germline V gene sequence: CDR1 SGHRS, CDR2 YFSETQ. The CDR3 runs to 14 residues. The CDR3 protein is CASRSGTGGGEQYF. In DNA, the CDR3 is TGCGCCAGCAGAAGCGGGACAGGGGGAGGTGAGCAGTACTTC.

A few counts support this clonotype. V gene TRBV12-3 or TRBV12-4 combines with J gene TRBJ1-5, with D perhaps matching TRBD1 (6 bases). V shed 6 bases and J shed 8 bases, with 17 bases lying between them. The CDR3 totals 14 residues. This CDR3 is CASSRRGPGKPQHF. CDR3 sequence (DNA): TGTGCCAGCAGCCGCCGGGGGCCCGGGAAGCCCCAGCATTTT.